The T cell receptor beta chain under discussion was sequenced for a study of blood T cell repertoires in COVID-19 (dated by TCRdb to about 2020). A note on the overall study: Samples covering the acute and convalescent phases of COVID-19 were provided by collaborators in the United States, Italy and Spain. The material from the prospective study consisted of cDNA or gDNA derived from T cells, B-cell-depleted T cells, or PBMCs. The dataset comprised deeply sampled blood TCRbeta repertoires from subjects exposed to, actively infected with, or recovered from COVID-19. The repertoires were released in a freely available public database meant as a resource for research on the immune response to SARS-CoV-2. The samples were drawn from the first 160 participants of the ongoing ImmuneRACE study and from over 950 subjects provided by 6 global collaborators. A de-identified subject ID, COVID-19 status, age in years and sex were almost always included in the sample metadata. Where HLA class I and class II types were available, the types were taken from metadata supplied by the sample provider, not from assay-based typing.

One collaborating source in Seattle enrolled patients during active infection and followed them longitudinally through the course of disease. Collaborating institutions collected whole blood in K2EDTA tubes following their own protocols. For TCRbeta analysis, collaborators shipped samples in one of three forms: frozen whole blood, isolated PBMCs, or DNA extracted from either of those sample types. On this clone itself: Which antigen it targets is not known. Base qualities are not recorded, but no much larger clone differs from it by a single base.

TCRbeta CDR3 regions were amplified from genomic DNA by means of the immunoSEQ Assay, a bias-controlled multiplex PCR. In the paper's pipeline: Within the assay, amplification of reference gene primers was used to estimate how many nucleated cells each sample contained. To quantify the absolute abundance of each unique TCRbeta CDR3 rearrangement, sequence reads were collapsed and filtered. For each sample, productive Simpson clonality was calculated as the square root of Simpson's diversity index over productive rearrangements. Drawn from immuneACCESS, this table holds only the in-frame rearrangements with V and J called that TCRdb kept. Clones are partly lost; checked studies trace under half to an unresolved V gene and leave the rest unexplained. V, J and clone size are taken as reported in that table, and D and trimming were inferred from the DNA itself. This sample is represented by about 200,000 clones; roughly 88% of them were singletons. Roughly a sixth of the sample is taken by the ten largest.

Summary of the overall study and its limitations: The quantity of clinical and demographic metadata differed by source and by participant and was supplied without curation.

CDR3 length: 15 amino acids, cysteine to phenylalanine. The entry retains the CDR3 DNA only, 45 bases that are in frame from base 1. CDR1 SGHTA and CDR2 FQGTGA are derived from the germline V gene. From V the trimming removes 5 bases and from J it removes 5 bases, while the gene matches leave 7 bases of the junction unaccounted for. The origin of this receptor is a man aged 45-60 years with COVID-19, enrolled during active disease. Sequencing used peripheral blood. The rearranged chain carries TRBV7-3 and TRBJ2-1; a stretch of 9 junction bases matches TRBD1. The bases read TGTGCCAGCAGCACTACGGGACAGGGCAACAATGAGCAGTTCTTC. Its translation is CASSTTGQGNNEQFF.